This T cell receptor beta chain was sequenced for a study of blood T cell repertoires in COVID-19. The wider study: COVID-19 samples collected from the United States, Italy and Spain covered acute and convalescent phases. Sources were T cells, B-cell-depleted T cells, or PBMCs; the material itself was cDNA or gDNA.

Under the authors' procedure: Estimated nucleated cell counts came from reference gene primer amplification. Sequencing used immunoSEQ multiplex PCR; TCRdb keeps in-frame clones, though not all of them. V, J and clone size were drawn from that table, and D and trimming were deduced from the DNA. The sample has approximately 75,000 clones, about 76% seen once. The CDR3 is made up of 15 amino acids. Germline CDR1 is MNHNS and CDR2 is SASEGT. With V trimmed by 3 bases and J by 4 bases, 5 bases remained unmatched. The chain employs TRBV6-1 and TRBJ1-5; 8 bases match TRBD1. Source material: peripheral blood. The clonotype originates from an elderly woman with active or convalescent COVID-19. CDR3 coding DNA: TGTGCCAGCAGTGAGGTGACAGGGGCGAATCAGCCCCAGCATTTT. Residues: CASSEVTGANQPQHF.